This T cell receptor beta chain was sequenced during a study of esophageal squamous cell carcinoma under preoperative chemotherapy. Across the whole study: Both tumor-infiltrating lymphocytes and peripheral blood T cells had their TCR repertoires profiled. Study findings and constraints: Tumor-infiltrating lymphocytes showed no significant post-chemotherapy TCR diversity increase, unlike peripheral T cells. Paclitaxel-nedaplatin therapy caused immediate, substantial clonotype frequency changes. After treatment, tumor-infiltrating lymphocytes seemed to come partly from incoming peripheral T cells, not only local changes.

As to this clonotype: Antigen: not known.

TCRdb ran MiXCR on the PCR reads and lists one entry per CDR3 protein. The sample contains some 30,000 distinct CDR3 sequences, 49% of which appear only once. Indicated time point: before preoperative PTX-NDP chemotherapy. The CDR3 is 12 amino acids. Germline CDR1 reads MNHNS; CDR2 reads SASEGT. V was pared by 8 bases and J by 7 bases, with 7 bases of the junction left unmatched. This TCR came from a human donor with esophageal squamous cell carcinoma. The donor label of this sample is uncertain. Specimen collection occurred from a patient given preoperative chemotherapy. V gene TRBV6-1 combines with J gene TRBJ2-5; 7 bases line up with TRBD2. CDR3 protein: CASGRPGGTQYF. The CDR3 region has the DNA TGTGCCAGCGGTAGGCCGGGGGGGACCCAGTACTTC.